This TCR beta chain was documented in a study of T cell clones after liver transplantation. Sequencing used immunoSEQ multiplex PCR; TCRdb keeps in-frame clones, though not all of them. The sample has tens of thousands of clones, 80% seen once. Germline CDR1 and CDR2: SGDLS and YYNGEE. There are 12 residues in the CDR3. The V and J ends lost 4 bases and 3 bases, in that order; junction bases with no gene match: 1. The rearrangement links TRBV9 to TRBJ2-7; 7 positions match TRBD2. The sequence derives from a human patient who received a liver transplant. Part of the T cells may come from the graft donor. The sample in question was CD4+ T cells from blood, obtained 12 months after liver transplant. The chain's CDR3 is CASSRGDYEQYF. DNA of the CDR3: TGTGCCAGCAGCCGGGGGGACTACGAGCAGTACTTC. Looking up the rest from reference TRBV9 and TRBJ2-7 gives the full variable domain: DSGVTQTPKHLITATGQRVTLRCSPRSGDLSVYWYQQSLDQGLQFLIQYYNGEERAKGNILERFSAQQFPDLHSELNLSSLELGDSALYFCASSRGDYEQYFGPGTRLTVT.